The rows below give T cell receptor beta chains drawn from one sample of a study of glioma-infiltrating T cells. TCRdb redid the calling of the multiplex PCR reads with MiXCR, one entry per CDR3 protein. Of under 200,000 distinct CDR3 sequences listed, 32% were seen once; the top ten hold around 20%. What was sequenced was glioma tissue, nonneoplastic brain tissue, or PBMCs (not recorded which). These receptor sequences come from a human donor with low-grade glioma or glioblastoma, undergoing nonglioma brain surgery, or in good health (not recorded which). CDR3s include the opening cysteine and the closing phenylalanine or tryptophan. D genes are given only for firm matches. Size is omitted from some rows. Given values are once, few, many or a class for expanded clones.

cdr3_nt	cdr3_aa	cdr3_length	v_call	j_call	d_call	clone_size
TGTGCCAGCAGGCGACTAGCGGGAGTGCGGGATACGCAGTATTTT	CASRRLAGVRDTQYF	15	TRBV7-2	TRBJ2-3	TRBD2	many
TGCAGTGCTAGAGAACAGACCTACGAGCAGTACTTC	CSAREQTYEQYF	12	TRBV20-1	TRBJ2-7	.	many
TGTGCCAGCAGTCCCACAGGGGGCCCTAGCGGATTCTACAATGAGCAGTTCTTC	CASSPTGGPSGFYNEQFF	18	TRBV6-1	TRBJ2-1	TRBD1	many
TGCAGTGCTTCATCTCTGACAGGAGCGGGAGCCGAGTACGGGCAGTACTTC	CSASSLTGAGAEYGQYF	17	TRBV20-1	TRBJ2-7	TRBD2	.
TGTGCCAGCAGTTCCTGGACAGGGGTCATGGAGACCCAGTACTTC	CASSSWTGVMETQYF	15	TRBV27	TRBJ2-5	TRBD1	many
TGCAGTGCTAGAGGAATCGAGCTGGACACTGAAGCTTTCTTT	CSARGIELDTEAFF	14	TRBV20-1	TRBJ1-1	.	many
TGTGCCACCAGAATGACAGGGGGCTTAAACACAGATACGCAGTATTTT	CATRMTGGLNTDTQYF	16	TRBV15	TRBJ2-3	TRBD1	many
TGTGCCAGCAGCTTAGGGGGTGGGGGGCTGAGGACCCAGTACTTC	CASSLGGGGLRTQYF	15	TRBV7-2	TRBJ2-5	.	many
TGTGCCAGCAAGTTGGGCTCTGGGGCCAACGTCCTGACTTTC	CASKLGSGANVLTF	14	TRBV6-1	TRBJ2-6	.	many
TGTGCCAGCATCCAGGGACAGAACACCTACGAGCAGTACTTC	CASIQGQNTYEQYF	14	TRBV3-1	TRBJ2-7	TRBD1	.
TGTGCCACCAGTGATTTGCGAGGAGGGAGCACCGGGGAGCTGTTTTTT	CATSDLRGGSTGELFF	16	TRBV24-1	TRBJ2-2	.	many
TGTGCCTCCAGAGGGGCAGGCATCGTCGCTGAAGCTTTCTTT	CASRGAGIVAEAFF	14	TRBV7-3	TRBJ1-1	.	.
TGTGCCGGCTCTCCAGGAGTGAATAGCGGGAGTGAGACCCAGTACTTC	CAGSPGVNSGSETQYF	16	TRBV18	TRBJ2-5	TRBD2	.
TGTGCCAGCAGCTTATTCGCTAGCGGGAGGGCCAAAGATACGCAGTATTTT	CASSLFASGRAKDTQYF	17	TRBV7-3	TRBJ2-3	TRBD2	many
TGCGCCAGCAGCTTGGAAGCTAACTATGGCTACACCTTC	CASSLEANYGYTF	13	TRBV5-4	TRBJ1-2	.	many
TGCAGCGTCCCTCCTTCACCCCTCCACTTT	CSVPPSPLHF	10	TRBV29-1	TRBJ1-6	.	many
TGTGCCAGCAGTCGCGGACTAGCGGGAGGAGACTACGAGCAGTACTTC	CASSRGLAGGDYEQYF	16	TRBV27	TRBJ2-7	TRBD2	.
TGTGCCAGCAGGCCTCAGGGGGCCGGCACTGAAGCTTTCTTT	CASRPQGAGTEAFF	14	TRBV12-3/TRBV12-4	TRBJ1-1	TRBD1	.
TGTGCCAGCAGCCGAACTGACACGAACACTGAAGCTTTCTTT	CASSRTDTNTEAFF	14	TRBV7-9	TRBJ1-1	.	many
TGTGCCAGCAGCTCAAACGACTACAGGGTGGGGGGCGCACTTAATGAAAAACTGTTTTTT	CASSSNDYRVGGALNEKLFF	20	TRBV7-2	TRBJ1-4	.	.
TGTGCCAGCAGTCCCCTCGGATCACCCCTCCACTTT	CASSPLGSPLHF	12	TRBV27	TRBJ1-6	.	many
.	CASSFYICSARARGLRGDTQYF	22	TRBV6-6	TRBJ2-3	.	.
TGTGCCAGCAGCTTACCTAGCGGCACAGATACGCAGTATTTT	CASSLPSGTDTQYF	14	TRBV7-6	TRBJ2-3	.	many
TGTGCCAGCAGTGGACTAGCGGGATCCCAAGAGACCCAGTACTTC	CASSGLAGSQETQYF	15	TRBV6-1	TRBJ2-5	TRBD2	.
TGCAGCGTCGAACTCAGCGGGAGATTAGAGACCCAGTACTTC	CSVELSGRLETQYF	14	TRBV29-1	TRBJ2-5	TRBD2	.
TGTGCCATCAGGGACAGGGGAAGTCCAGATACGCAGTATTTT	CAIRDRGSPDTQYF	14	TRBV10-3	TRBJ2-3	TRBD1	many
TGTGCCAGCAGCCCAGCGGGGAACACTGAAGCTTTCTTT	CASSPAGNTEAFF	13	TRBV7-9	TRBJ1-1	.	many
TGTGCCAGCAGTTACTCCGGGCCGGGACCGGATGAGCAGTTCTTC	CASSYSGPGPDEQFF	15	TRBV6-5	TRBJ2-1	.	many
TGTGCCACACGCTATGATTCGACCGGCTCCTACAATGAGCAGTTCTTC	CATRYDSTGSYNEQFF	16	TRBV15	TRBJ2-1	.	.
TGTACCAGCAGTCCGACAATGAAACGGCATGGATACACCTTC	CTSSPTMKRHGYTF	14	TRBV28	TRBJ1-2	.	.
TGTGCCAGCAGTTACTCGAGCGTGAGGGGCATTCAGTACTTC	CASSYSSVRGIQYF	14	TRBV6-6	TRBJ2-4	.	few
TGTGCCAGCAGTTTAAGGGGCGTGGGGCAAGAAATTGCAGATACGCAGTATTTT	CASSLRGVGQEIADTQYF	18	TRBV7-2	TRBJ2-3	.	many
TGTGCCAGCAGCTTAGCTGGGGCAGGGGGGTACGAGCAGTACTTC	CASSLAGAGGYEQYF	15	TRBV7-2	TRBJ2-7	.	many
TGTGCCAGTAGTATGGGAATTTCGGACACCATATATTTT	CASSMGISDTIYF	13	TRBV19	TRBJ1-3	.	many
TGTGCCAGCAGTAACCCGGGGGTGGTCACTGAAGCTTTCTTT	CASSNPGVVTEAFF	14	TRBV25-1	TRBJ1-1	.	many
TGCGCCAGCAGCTCGGACGTCGGCTCTGGAAGCACCATATATTTT	CASSSDVGSGSTIYF	15	TRBV5-1	TRBJ1-3	.	.
TGTGCCAGCAAGTCTCTCACTCACTATGGCTACACCTTC	CASKSLTHYGYTF	13	TRBV28	TRBJ1-2	.	many
TGTGCCAGCAGTGATTTTCCCGGGACAGGGCCGGTAATCCAGCATTTT	CASSDFPGTGPVIQHF	16	TRBV6-1	TRBJ1-5	TRBD1	many
TGTGCCAGCAGCCCTCGGGCAGCGACAGGCCTAAACTCCTACGAGCAGTACTTC	CASSPRAATGLNSYEQYF	18	TRBV7-9	TRBJ2-7	.	many
TGTGCCAGAAGTTACTCGTTTCAAGGGGACTACGAGCAGTACTTC	CARSYSFQGDYEQYF	15	TRBV27	TRBJ2-7	.	.
TGTGCCAGCAGTTTATTCCCCTCCAACACAGATACGCAGTATTTT	CASSLFPSNTDTQYF	15	TRBV28	TRBJ2-3	.	many
TGTGCCATCAGTGACCGGACAGTGAGCGGAAACACCATATATTTT	CAISDRTVSGNTIYF	15	TRBV10-3	TRBJ1-3	.	many
TGTGCCAGCAGTTCGGGGACTAGCTCACGACCGGAGACCCAGTACTTC	CASSSGTSSRPETQYF	16	TRBV12-3/TRBV12-4	TRBJ2-5	TRBD2	many
TGTGCCAGCGGGAAAGGGTTAATAAATGAGCAGTACTTC	CASGKGLINEQYF	13	TRBV28	TRBJ2-7	.	.
TGTCCCAGCAGCTTCAGTGGGTCGGAAGAGCAGTACTTC	CPSSFSGSEEQYF	13	TRBV5-4	TRBJ2-7	.	.
TGTGCCAGCAGCTTCGGACTAGGCCAGGGAGGTACGCAGTATTTT	CASSFGLGQGGTQYF	15	TRBV7-2	TRBJ2-3	TRBD2	many
TGTGCCAGCAGCCCGGGACTAAAGGGATATGAGCAGTTCTTC	CASSPGLKGYEQFF	14	TRBV9	TRBJ2-1	TRBD2	.
TGTGCCAGCAGCCTGATGGGAGTCGCCTACAATGAGCAGTTCTTC	CASSLMGVAYNEQFF	15	TRBV3-1	TRBJ2-1	.	many
TGCAGCGTTGAAACAGGGGGCATCACTGAAGCTTTCTTT	CSVETGGITEAFF	13	TRBV29-1	TRBJ1-1	TRBD1	.
TGTGCCAGCAGTCAAAACAGAGCTGGGGCCAACGTCCTGACTTTC	CASSQNRAGANVLTF	15	TRBV6-2/TRBV6-3	TRBJ2-6	.	many
TGTGCCAGTAGTGCTCTGCCACTAGCGGGTTTGTACAATGAGCAGTTCTTC	CASSALPLAGLYNEQFF	17	TRBV19	TRBJ2-1	TRBD2	.
TGTGCCTGGAGTTCAGGGTCCTCCTACGAGCAGTACTTC	CAWSSGSSYEQYF	13	TRBV30	TRBJ2-7	.	few
TGTGCCAGCCTTGCTTGGGGGCCCTTGAACACTGAAGCTTTCTTT	CASLAWGPLNTEAFF	15	TRBV27	TRBJ1-1	.	.
TGCGCCAGCAGACCAGGACTAGCAGGCGGGGAGCTGTTTTTT	CASRPGLAGGELFF	14	TRBV5-1	TRBJ2-2	TRBD2	.
TGTGCCACCGGAGGGAGAGGCTGGGGGCGATCTGGGGACTACGAGCAGTACTTC	CATGGRGWGRSGDYEQYF	18	TRBV10-3	TRBJ2-7	.	few
TGTGCCAGCACCCAACGCACAGATACGCAGTATTTT	CASTQRTDTQYF	12	TRBV3-1	TRBJ2-3	.	.
TGTGCCAGCAGCCAAGAGGGACTTATCTCTGGAAACACCATATATTTT	CASSQEGLISGNTIYF	16	TRBV4-2	TRBJ1-3	.	many
TGCGCCAGCAGCGAGGGACAGGGAATTGGGGCTGAAGCTTTCTTT	CASSEGQGIGAEAFF	15	TRBV5-1	TRBJ1-1	TRBD1	.
TGCGCCAGCTCGACCCCAGGCAATCAGCCCCAGCATTTT	CASSTPGNQPQHF	13	TRBV4-1	TRBJ1-5	.	many